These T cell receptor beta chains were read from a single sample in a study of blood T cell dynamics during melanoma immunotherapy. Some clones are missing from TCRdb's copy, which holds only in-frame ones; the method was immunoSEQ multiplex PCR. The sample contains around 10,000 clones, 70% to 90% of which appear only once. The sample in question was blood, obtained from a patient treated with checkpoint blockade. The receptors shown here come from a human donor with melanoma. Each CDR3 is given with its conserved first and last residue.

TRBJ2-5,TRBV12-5,CASGLGGDSQETQYF
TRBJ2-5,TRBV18,CASSPLRDGQETQYF
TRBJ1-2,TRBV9,CASSVAGATPNYGYTF
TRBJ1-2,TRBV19,CASSMEAVGGYTF
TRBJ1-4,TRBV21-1,CASSKPPGQENEKLFF
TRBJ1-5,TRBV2,CASSGGSGNQPQHF
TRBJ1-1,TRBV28,CASSAGQVNTEAFF
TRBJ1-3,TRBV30,CAWKASGNTIYF
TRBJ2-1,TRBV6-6,CASRAADRGYDEQFF
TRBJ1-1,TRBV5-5,CASSLRGTNTEAFF
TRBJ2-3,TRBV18,CASSPSTDTQYF
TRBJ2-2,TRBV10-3,CAIKDRDTNTGELFF
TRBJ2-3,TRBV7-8,CASHPFGGSGADTQYF
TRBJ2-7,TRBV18,CASSPPQTGSYEQYF
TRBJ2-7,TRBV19,CASSVVVSQGGSEQYF
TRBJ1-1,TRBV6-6,CASSFQTGNTEAFF
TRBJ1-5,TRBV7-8,CASSIDRGSNSNQPQHF
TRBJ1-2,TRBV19,CATLTKAGQILNYGYTF
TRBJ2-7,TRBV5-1,CASSLSRGTHEQYF
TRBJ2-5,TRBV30,CAWGTGNQETQYF
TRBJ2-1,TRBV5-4,CASSLSPGANEQFF
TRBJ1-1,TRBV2,CASRQGLEAFF
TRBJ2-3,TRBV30,CAWSVLGAPGTQYF
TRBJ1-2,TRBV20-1,CSVGQNYGYTF
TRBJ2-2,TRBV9,CASSPQPYITGELFF
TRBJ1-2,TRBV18,CASSPRDRDEFNYGYTF
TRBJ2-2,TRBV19,CASSIRGAGAMVRTGELFF
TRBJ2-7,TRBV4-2,CASSQDITSGRSEQYF
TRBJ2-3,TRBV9,CASSVGDRLAERTDTQYF
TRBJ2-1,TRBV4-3,CASSQGSLAGPYNEQFF
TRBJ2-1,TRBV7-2,CASSLVYGTGGSYNEQFF
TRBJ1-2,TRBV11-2,CASSSPAGLPYGYTF
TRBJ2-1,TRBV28,CASRALAGDSYNEQFF
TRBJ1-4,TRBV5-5,CASSIRPGTGRINEKLFF